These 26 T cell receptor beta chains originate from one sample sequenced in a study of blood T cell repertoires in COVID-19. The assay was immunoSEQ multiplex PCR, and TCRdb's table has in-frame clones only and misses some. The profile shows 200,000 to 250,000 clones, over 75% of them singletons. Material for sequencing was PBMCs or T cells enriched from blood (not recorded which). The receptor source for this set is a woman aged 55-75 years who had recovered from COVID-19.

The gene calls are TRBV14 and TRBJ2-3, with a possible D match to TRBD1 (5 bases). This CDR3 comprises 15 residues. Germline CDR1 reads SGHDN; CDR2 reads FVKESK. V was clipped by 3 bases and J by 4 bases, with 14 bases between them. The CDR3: CASSQPRGRADTQYF. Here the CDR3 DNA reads TGTGCCAGCAGCCAGCCAAGGGGCCGGGCAGATACGCAGTATTTT.

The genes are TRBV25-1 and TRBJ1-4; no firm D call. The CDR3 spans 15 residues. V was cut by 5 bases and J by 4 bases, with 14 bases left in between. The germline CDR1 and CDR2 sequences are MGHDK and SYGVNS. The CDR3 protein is CASSLRAGNNEKLFF. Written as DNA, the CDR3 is TGTGCCAGCAGTCTGAGGGCAGGCAATAATGAAAAACTGTTTTTT.

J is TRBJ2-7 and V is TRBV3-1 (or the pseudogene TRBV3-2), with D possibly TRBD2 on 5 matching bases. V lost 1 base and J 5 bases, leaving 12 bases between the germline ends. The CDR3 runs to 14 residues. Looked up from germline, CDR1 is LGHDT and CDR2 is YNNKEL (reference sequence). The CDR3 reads CASSQGRGIDEQYF. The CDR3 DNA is TGTGCCAGCAGCCAAGGGAGAGGGATCGACGAGCAGTACTTC.

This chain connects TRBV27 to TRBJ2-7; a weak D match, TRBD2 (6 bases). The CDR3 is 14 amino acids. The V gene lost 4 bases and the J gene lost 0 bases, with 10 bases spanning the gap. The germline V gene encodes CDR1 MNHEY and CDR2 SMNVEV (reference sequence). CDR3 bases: TGTGCCAGCAGTTCTAGCGTCGACTCCTACGAGCAGTACTTC. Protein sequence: CASSSSVDSYEQYF.

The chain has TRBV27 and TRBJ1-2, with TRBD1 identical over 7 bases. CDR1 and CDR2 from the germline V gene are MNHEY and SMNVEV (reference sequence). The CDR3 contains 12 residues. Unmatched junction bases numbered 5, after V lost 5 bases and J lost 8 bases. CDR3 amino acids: CASSRDRNGYTF. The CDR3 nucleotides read TGTGCCAGCAGTCGGGACAGAAACGGCTACACCTTC.

CDR3 residues: CASTTRGHHYGYTF. The CDR3 bases are TGTGCCAGTACAACCAGAGGACACCACTATGGCTACACCTTC. The chain recombines TRBV19 with TRBJ1-2; D perhaps matches TRBD1 (5 bases). CDR3 length equals 14 residues. Per the germline V gene, CDR1 is LNHDA and CDR2 is SQIVND (reference sequence). V gave up 7 bases and J gave up 3 bases, with 15 bases separating them.

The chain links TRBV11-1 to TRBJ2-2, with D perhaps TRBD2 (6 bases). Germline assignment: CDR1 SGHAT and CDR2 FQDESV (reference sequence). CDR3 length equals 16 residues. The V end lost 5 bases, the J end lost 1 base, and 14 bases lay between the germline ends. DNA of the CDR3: TGTGCCAGCAGCCCCGGGAGCGGAGTGAACACCGGGGAGCTGTTTTTT. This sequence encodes CASSPGSGVNTGELFF. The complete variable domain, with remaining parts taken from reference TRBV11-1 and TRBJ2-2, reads EAEVAQSPRYKITEKSQAVAFWCDPISGHATLYWYRQILGQGPELLVQFQDESVVDDSQLPKDRFSAERLKGVDSTLKIQPAELGDSAMYLCASSPGSGVNTGELFFGEGSRLTVL.

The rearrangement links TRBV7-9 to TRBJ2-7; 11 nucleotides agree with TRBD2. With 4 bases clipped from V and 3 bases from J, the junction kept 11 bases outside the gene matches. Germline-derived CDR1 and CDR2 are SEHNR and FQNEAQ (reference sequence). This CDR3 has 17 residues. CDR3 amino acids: CASSSGLAGGIFYEQYF. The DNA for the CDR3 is TGTGCCAGCAGCTCGGGGCTAGCGGGAGGTATTTTCTACGAGCAGTACTTC.

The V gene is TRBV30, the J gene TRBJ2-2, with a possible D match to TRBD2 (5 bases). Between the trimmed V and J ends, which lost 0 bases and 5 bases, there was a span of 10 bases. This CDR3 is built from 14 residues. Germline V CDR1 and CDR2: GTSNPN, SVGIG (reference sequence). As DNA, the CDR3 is TGTGCCTGGAGTGTGGGTAGAGGGACCGGGGAGCTGTTTTTT. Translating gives CAWSVGRGTGELFF.

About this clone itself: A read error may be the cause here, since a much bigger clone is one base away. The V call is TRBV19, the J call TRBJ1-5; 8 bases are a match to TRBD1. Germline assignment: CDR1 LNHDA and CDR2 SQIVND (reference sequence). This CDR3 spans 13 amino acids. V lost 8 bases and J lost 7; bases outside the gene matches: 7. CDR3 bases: TGTGCCAGTGAGGACAGGGCGGGGCAGCCCCAGCATTTT. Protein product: CASEDRAGQPQHF. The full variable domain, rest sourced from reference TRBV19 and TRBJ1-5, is DGGITQSPKYLFRKEGQNVTLSCEQNLNHDAMYWYRQDPGQGLRLIYYSQIVNDFQKGDIAEGYSVSREKKESFPLTVTSAQKNPTAFYLCASEDRAGQPQHFGDGTRLSIL.

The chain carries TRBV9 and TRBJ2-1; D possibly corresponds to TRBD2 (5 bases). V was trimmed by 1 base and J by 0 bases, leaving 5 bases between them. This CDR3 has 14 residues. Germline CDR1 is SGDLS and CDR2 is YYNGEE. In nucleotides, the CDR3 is TGTGCCAGCAGCGTAAGCGGCTCCTACAATGAGCAGTTCTTC. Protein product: CASSVSGSYNEQFF.

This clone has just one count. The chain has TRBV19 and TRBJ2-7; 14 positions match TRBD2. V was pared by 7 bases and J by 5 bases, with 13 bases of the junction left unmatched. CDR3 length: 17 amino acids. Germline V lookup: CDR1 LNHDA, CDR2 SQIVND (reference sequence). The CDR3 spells CASTSSTGTSGSHEQYF. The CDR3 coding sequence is TGTGCCAGTACCTCAAGCACCGGGACTAGCGGGAGCCACGAGCAGTACTTC.

The CDR3 reads CASRPSGQHNEKLFF. CDR3 sequence (DNA): TGTGCCAGCAGGCCCTCGGGACAGCATAATGAAAAACTGTTTTTT. The chain couples TRBV7-2 to TRBJ1-4; TRBD1 aligns across 7 bases. The CDR3 spans 15 residues. Germline values: CDR1 SGHTA, CDR2 FQGNSA. The trim removed 6 bases at V and 4 bases at J, leaving 8 bases unmatched.

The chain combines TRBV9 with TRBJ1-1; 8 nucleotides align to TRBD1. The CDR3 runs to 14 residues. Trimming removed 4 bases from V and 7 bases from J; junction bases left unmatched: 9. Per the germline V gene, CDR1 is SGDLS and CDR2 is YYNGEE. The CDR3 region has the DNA TGTGCCAGCAGCCCCTTTACAGGGGGGGATGAAGCTTTCTTT. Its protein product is CASSPFTGGDEAFF.

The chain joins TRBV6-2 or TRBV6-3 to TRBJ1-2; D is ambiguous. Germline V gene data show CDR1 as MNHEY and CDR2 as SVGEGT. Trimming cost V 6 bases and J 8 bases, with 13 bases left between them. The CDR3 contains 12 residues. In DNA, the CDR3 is TGTGCCAGCAGCCTCCCGGAGATGGGCTACACCTTC. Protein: CASSLPEMGYTF.

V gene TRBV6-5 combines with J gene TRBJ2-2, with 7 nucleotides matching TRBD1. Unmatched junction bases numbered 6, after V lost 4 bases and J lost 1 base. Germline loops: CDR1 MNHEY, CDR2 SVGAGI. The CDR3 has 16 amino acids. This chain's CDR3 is CASSSRQGKNTGELFF. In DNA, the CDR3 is TGTGCCAGCAGTTCGCGACAGGGAAAGAACACCGGGGAGCTGTTTTTT.

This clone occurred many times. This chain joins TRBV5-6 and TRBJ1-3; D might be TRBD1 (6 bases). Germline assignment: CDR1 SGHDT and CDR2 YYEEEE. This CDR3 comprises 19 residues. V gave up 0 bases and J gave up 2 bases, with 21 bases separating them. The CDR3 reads CASSLVGMITGTTGNTIYF. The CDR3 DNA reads TGTGCCAGCAGCTTGGTTGGAATGATAACCGGGACAACTGGAAACACCATATATTTT.

Written as DNA, the CDR3 is TGTGCCAGCAGCTTGGTCGGTCAGGGGGCCGGGGGCACTGAAGCTTTCTTT. Its translation is CASSLVGQGAGGTEAFF. The chain uses TRBV5-4 and TRBJ1-1; 8 bases are shared with TRBD1. The CDR3 extends over 17 amino acids. Germline trimming cut 0 bases from V and 4 bases from J; bases unmatched to any gene: 11. The germline V gene encodes CDR1 SGHNT and CDR2 YYREEE (reference sequence).

CDR3 DNA: TGCAGCGCATTCCGTTACGAGCAGTACTTC. This translates into CSAFRYEQYF. J is TRBJ2-7 and V is TRBV29-1; D gene uncertain. The CDR3 spans 10 residues. Germline lookup yields CDR1 SQVTM and CDR2 ANQGSEA. The germline V and J ends were trimmed by 7 bases and 4 bases, with 8 bases remaining between them.

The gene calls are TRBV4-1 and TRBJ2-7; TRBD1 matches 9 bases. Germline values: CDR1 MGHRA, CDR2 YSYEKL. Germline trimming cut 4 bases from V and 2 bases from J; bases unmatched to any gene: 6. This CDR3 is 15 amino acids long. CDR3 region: CASSPRDRETYEQYF. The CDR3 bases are TGCGCCAGCAGCCCCCGGGACAGGGAAACCTACGAGCAGTACTTC.

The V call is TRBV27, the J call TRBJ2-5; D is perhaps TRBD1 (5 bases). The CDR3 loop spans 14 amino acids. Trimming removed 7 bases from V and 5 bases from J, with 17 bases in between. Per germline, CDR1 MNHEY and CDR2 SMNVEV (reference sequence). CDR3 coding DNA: TGTGCCAGCACCCTTTCGCAGGGTTCTGAGACCCAGTACTTC. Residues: CASTLSQGSETQYF.

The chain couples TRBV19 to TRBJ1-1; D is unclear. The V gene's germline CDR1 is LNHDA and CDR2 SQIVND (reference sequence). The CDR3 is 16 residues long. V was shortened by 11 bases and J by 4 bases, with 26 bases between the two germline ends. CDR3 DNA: TGTGCCTCTGCGGGGTCCGGTTCTTTGCCCGGCACTGAAGCTTTCTTT. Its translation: CASAGSGSLPGTEAFF.

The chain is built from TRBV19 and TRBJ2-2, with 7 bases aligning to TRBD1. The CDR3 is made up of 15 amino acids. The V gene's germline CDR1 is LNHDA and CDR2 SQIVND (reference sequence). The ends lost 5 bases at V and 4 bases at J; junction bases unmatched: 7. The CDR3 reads CASSPDRDRTGELFF. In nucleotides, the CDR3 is TGTGCCAGTAGTCCCGACAGGGATCGCACCGGGGAGCTGTTTTTT.

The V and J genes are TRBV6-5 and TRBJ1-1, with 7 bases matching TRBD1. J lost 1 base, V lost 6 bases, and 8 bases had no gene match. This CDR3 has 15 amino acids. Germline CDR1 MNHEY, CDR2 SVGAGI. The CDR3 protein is CASSLVQGGNTEAFF. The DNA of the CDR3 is TGTGCCAGCAGCCTCGTGCAGGGGGGGAACACTGAAGCTTTCTTT.

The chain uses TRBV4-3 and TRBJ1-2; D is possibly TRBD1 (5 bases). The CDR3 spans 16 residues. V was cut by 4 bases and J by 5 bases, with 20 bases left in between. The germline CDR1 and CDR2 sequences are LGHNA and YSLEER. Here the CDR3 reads CASSPTRGQGVYGYTF. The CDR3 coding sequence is TGCGCCAGCAGCCCCACGAGAGGCCAGGGTGTTTATGGCTACACCTTC.

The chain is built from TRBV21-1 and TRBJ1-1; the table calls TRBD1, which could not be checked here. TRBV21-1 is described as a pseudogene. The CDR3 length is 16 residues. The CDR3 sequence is CASSKPRQGAGTEAFF. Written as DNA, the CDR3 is TGTGCCAGCAGCAAACCTAGACAGGGGGCTGGCACTGAAGCTTTCTTT.